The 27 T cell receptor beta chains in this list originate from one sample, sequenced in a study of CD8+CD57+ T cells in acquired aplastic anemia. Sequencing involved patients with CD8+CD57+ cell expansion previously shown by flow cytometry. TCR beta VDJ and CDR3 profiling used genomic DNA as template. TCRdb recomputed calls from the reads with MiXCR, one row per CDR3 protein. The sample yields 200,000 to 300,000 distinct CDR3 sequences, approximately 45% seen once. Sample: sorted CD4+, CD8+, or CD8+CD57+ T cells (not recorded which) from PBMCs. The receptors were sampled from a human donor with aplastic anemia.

The CDR3 DNA sequence: TGTGCCAGCAGCTTAGACGCAGTCTCCTACGAGCAGTACTTC. Residues: CASSLDAVSYEQYF. This rearrangement joins TRBV11-2 to TRBJ2-7; D remains ambiguous. The CDR3 covers 14 residues. CDR1 SGHAT and CDR2 FQNNGV come from the germline V gene. V dropped 0 bases and J dropped 0 bases, with 6 bases sitting between them.

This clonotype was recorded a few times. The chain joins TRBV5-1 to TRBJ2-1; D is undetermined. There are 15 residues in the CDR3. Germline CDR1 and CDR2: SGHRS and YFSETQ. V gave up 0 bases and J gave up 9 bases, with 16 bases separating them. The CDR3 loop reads CASSLGTLLGSEQFF. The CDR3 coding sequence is TGCGCCAGCAGCTTGGGGACCCTACTTGGCAGTGAGCAGTTCTTC.

CDR3 in DNA: TGTGCCTGGGCAGGTAACACTGAAGCTTTCTTT. The encoded protein is CAWAGNTEAFF. This chain joins TRBV30 and TRBJ1-1; no firm D call. Germline CDR1 is GTSNPN and CDR2 is SVGIG (reference sequence). V lost 5 bases and J lost 2, with 6 bases in between. This CDR3 is built from 11 residues.

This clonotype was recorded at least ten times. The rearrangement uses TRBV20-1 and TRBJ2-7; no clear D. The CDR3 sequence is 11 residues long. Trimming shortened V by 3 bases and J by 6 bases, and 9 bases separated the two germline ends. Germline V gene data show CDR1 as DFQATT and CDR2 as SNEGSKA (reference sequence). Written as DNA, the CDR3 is TGCAGTGCTAGGGTCGGGTTCGAGCAGTACTTC. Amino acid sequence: CSARVGFEQYF.

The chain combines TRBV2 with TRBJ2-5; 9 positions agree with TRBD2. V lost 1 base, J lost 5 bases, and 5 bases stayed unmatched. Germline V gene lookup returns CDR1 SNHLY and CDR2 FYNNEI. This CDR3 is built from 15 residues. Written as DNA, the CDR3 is TGTGCCAGCAGTGAAGGAGCGGGGGGTCGGGAGACCCAGTACTTC. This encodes CASSEGAGGRETQYF. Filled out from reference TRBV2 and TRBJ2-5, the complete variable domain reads EPEVTQTPSHQVTQMGQEVILRCVPISNHLYFYWYRQILGQKVEFLVSFYNNEISEKSEIFDDQFSVERPDGSNFTLKIRSTKLEDSAMYFCASSEGAGGRETQYFGPGTRLLVL.

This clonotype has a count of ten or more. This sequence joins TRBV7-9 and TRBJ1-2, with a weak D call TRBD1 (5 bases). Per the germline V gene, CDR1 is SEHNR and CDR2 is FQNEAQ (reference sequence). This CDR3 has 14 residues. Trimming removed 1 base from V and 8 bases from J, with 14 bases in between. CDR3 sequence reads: CASSLEARGDGYTF. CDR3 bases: TGTGCCAGCAGCTTAGAAGCAAGGGGTGACGGCTACACCTTC.

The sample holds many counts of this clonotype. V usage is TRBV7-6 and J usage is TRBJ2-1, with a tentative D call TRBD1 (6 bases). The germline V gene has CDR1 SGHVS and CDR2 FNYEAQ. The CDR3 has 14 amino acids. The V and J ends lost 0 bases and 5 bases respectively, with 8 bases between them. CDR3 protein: CASSLAQGNNEQFF. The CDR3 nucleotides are TGTGCCAGCAGCTTAGCTCAGGGGAACAATGAGCAGTTCTTC.

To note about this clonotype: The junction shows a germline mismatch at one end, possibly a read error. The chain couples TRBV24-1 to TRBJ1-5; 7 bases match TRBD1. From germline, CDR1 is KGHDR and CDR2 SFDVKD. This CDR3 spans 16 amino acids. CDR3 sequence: CASSLEGGWSNQPQHF. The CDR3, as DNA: TGTGCCAGCAGTTTAGAAGGGGGCTGGAGCAATCAGCCCCAGCATTTT.

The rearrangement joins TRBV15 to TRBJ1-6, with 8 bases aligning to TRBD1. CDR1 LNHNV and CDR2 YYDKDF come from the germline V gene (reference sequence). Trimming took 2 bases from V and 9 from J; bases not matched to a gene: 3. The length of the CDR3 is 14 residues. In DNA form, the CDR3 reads TGTGCCACCAGCAGACCCGGACAGGGTTCACCCCTCCACTTT. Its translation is CATSRPGQGSPLHF.

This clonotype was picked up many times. Here the CDR3 DNA reads TGTGCCAGCAGCTTGGGAACAGGGGGGAACTATGGCTACACCTTC. Amino acid sequence: CASSLGTGGNYGYTF. This chain links TRBV5-8 with TRBJ1-2, with TRBD1 identical over 8 bases. Germline lookup yields CDR1 SGHTS and CDR2 YDEGEE. With V trimmed by 0 bases and J by 2 bases, 3 bases remained unmatched. This CDR3 is built from 15 residues.

This CDR3 reads CASSGGQGRTQPQHF. CDR3 DNA sequence: TGTGCCAGTAGTGGGGGACAGGGGCGGACGCAGCCCCAGCATTTT. The rearrangement links TRBV19 to TRBJ1-5; TRBD1 agrees at 10 bases. The junction had 8 bases not matched to a gene; V was cut back by 5 bases and J by 7 bases. Germline CDR1 and CDR2: LNHDA and SQIVND (reference sequence). There are 15 residues in the CDR3.

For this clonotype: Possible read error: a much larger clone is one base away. The CDR3 loop reads CASTPRGETYERYF. The CDR3 DNA reads TGTGCCAGTACTCCGCGGGGGGAAACCTACGAGCGGTACTTC. The V gene is TRBV13, the J gene TRBJ2-7; 8 positions match TRBD2. Germline CDR1 and CDR2: PRHDT and FYEKMQ (reference sequence). The CDR3 length is 14 residues. Filled out from reference TRBV13 and TRBJ2-7, the complete variable domain reads AAGVIQSPRHLIKEKRETATLKCYPIPRHDTVYWYQQGPGQDPQFLISFYEKMQSDKGSIPDRFSAQQFSDYHSELNMSSLELGDSALYFCASTPRGETYERYFGPGTRLTVT.

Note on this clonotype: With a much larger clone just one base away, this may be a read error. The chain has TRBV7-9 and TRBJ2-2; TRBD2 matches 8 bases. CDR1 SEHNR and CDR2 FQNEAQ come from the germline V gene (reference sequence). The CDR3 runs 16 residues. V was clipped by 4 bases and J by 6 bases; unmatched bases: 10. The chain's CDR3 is CASSSYSGEASGELFF. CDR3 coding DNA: TGTGCCAGCAGCTCCTATAGCGGGGAGGCCTCCGGGGAGCTGTTTTTT.

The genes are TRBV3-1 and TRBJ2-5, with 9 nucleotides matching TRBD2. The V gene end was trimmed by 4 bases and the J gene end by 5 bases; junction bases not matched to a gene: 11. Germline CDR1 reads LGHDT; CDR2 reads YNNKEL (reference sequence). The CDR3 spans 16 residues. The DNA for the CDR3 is TGTGCCAGCAGCCTCAATTTAGCGGGAGCGGGGGAGACCCAGTACTTC. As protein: CASSLNLAGAGETQYF.

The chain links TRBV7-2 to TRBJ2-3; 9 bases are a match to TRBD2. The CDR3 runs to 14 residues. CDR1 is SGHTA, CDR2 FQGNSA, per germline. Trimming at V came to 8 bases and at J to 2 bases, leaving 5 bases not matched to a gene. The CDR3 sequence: CASGERGATDTQYF. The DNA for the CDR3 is TGTGCCAGCGGCGAGCGGGGGGCCACAGATACGCAGTATTTT. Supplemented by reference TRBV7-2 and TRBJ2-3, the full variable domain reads GAGVSQSPSNKVTEKGKDVELRCDPISGHTALYWYRQSLGQGLEFLIYFQGNSAPDKSGLPSDRFSAERTGGSVSTLTIQRTQQEDSAVYLCASGERGATDTQYFGPGTRLTVL.

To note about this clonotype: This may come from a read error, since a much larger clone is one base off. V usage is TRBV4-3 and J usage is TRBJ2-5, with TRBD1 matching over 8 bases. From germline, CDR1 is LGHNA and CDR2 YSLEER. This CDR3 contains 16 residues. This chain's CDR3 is CTSSHDRGSAQETQYF. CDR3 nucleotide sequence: TGCACCAGCAGCCACGACAGGGGTTCCGCGCAAGAGACCCAGTACTTC.

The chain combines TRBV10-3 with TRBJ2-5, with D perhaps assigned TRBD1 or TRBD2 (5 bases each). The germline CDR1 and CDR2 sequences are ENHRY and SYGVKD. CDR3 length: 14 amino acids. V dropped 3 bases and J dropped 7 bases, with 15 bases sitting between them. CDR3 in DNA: TGTGCCATCAGTGATGAACGGCATGGGGGGACCCAGTACTTC. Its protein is CAISDERHGGTQYF.

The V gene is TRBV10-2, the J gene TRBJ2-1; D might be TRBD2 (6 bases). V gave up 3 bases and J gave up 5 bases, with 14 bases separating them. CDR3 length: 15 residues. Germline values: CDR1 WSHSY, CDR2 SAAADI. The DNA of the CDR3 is TGCGCCAGCAGTGACGCGGCGGGATTTGACAATGAGCAGTTCTTC. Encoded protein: CASSDAAGFDNEQFF.

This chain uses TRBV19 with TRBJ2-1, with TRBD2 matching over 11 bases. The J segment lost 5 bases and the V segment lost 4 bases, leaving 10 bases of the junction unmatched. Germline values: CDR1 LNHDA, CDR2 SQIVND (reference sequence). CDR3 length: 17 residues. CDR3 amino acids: CASSRGLAVLSNNEQFF. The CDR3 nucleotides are TGTGCCAGTAGTAGGGGACTAGCGGTCCTCTCTAACAATGAGCAGTTCTTC.

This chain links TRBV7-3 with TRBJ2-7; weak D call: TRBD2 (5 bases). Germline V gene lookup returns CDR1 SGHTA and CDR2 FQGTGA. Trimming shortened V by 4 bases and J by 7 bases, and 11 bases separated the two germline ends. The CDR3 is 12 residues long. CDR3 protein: CASSYAGKEQYF. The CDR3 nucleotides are TGTGCCAGCAGCTACGCGGGCAAGGAGCAGTACTTC.

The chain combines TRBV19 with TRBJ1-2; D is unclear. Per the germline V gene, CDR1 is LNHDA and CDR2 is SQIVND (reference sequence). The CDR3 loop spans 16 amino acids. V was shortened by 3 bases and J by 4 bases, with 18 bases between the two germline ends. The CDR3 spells CASSILLADPIYGYTF. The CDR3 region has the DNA TGTGCCAGTAGTATTCTACTCGCGGACCCGATCTATGGCTACACCTTC.

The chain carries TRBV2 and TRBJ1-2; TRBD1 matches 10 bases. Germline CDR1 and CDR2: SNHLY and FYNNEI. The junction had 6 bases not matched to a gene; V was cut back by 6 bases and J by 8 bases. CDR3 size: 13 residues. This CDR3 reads CASRTDRGRGYTF. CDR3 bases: TGTGCCAGCAGAACTGACAGGGGGCGAGGCTACACCTTC.

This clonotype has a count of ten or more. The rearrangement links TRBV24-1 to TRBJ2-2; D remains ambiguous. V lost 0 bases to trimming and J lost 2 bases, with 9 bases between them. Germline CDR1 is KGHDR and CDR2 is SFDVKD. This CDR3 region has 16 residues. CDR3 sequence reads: CATSDLSGANTGELFF. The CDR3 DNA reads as TGTGCCACCAGTGATTTGTCAGGCGCCAACACCGGGGAGCTGTTTTTT.

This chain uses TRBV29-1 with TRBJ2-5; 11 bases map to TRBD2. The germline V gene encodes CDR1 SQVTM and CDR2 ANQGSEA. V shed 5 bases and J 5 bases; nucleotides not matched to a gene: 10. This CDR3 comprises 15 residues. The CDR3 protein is CSVLGGLAAQETQYF. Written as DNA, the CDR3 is TGCAGCGTTTTGGGGGGACTAGCGGCCCAGGAGACCCAGTACTTC.

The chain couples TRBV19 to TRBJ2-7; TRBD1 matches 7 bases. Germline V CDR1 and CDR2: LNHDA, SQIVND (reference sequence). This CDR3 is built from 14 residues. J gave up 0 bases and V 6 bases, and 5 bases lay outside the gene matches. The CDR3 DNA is TGTGCCAGTAGGCAAAGGGACAGCTCCTACGAGCAGTACTTC. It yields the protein CASRQRDSSYEQYF.

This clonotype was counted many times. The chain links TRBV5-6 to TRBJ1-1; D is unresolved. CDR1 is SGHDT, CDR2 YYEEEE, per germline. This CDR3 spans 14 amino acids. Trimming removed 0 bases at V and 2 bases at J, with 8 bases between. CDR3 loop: CASSLGRANTEAFF. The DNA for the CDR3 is TGTGCCAGCAGCTTGGGTAGGGCCAACACTGAAGCTTTCTTT.

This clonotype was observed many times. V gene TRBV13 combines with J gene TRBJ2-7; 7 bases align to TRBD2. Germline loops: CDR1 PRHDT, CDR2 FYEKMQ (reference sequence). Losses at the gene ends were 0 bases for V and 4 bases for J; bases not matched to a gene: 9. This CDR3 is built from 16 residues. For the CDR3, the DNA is TGTGCCAGCAGCTTAGGGCCAGCGGGAAAGGGGTACGAGCAGTACTTC. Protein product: CASSLGPAGKGYEQYF.